This TCR beta chain is from a study of T cell changes during pregnancy in multiple sclerosis. Here immunoSEQ multiplex PCR was the method, and the copy in TCRdb shows in-frame clones only, minus some. This sample has approximately 37,000 clones, with about 92% found just once. V lost 4 bases, J lost 4 bases, and 15 bases lay in between. The germline V gene encodes CDR1 SGDLS and CDR2 YYNGEE. This CDR3 contains 15 residues. J is TRBJ2-1 and V is TRBV9; weak D call: TRBD1 (5 bases). The sequences come from CD4+ T cells from peripheral blood mononuclear cells, collected in the third trimester of pregnancy. This sequence originates from a female donor with multiple sclerosis, enrolled in a pregnancy study. The CDR3 nucleotides are TGTGCCAGCAGCCCCCCAGGGCCGAGGTACAATGAGCAGTTCTTC. It yields the protein CASSPPGPRYNEQFF.